This TCR beta chain was retrieved from a study of T-cell reconstitution after alpha-beta-depleted transplantation in children. Molecular barcoding with unique molecular identifiers was used for the TCRbeta library. TCRdb itself ran the PCR reads through MiXCR, one entry per CDR3 protein. The table shows around 250,000 distinct CDR3 sequences, with less than 9% occurring only once. Whole-study results and caveats: Reports say that about two months after transplant, the alpha-beta T cells came out of several hundred graft clones that had expanded. At day 60, the high TCRbeta diversity found in some patients originated from recipient T cells and thymic progenitors that had survived. The authors attributed T-cell counts and diversity one year after transplant mostly to newly produced T cells.

This clonotype was counted ten times or more. As yet, its antigen is unknown. The clonotype originates from a male patient younger than 18 who had a stem cell transplant for acute lymphoblastic leukemia, so the T cells may come from the graft donor. The input for sequencing was PBMCs, mostly from graft donor cells, taken 180 days after TCRalphabeta/CD19-depleted stem cell transplant.

The CDR3 protein is CASSRSGLDEKLFF. DNA for the CDR3: TGTGCCAGCAGTCGCTCAGGGCTGGATGAAAAACTGTTTTTT. J is TRBJ1-4 and V is TRBV27, with a tentative D call TRBD1 (5 bases). Germline CDR1 MNHEY, CDR2 SMNVEV (reference sequence). Trimming took off 5 bases at V and 6 bases at J, with 13 bases between the two ends. The length of the CDR3 is 14 residues.